These T cell receptor beta chains were read from a single sample in a study of regulatory T cells in long-lasting Graves disease. MiXCR was run by TCRdb on the multiplex PCR reads, yielding one entry per CDR3 protein. Found here are 550,000 to 700,000 distinct CDR3 sequences, about 15% of them singletons; the top ten hold around 11%. These same data were also listed under a study on T cells in Graves' hyperthyroidism and ophthalmopathy.

The sample was peripheral blood mononuclear cells (PBMCs), taken at new diagnosis, from a patient treated with antithyroid drugs. These receptors all come from a man between 18 and 29 years old with Graves disease. Each CDR3 is given with its conserved first and last residue. The D gene is left open where the match is weak. The listing skips clone size in some rows; elsewhere it reads once, few, many or a size class.

clone_size	d_call	v_call	j_call	cdr3_nt	cdr3_aa
NA	NA	TRBV2	TRBJ2-2	TGTGCCAGCATGACATTCGGCAACACCGGGGAGCTGTTTTTT	CASMTFGNTGELFF
few	NA	TRBV2	TRBJ1-5	TGTGCCAGCGGGGAGGATAGCAATCAGCCCCAGCATTTT	CASGEDSNQPQHF
many	NA	TRBV12-3/TRBV12-4	TRBJ1-5	TGTGCCAGCAGTTTACTGCAGGGTAATCAGCCCCAGCATTTT	CASSLLQGNQPQHF
NA	NA	TRBV12-3/TRBV12-4	TRBJ1-5	TGTGCCAGCAAGAGCCGACCCGGGACGGCTAGCAATCAGCCCCAGCATTTT	CASKSRPGTASNQPQHF
many	NA	TRBV3-1	TRBJ1-2	TGTGCCAGCAGCCAAGGAGCCAGTCCTAACTATGGCTACACCTTC	CASSQGASPNYGYTF
many	NA	TRBV12-3/TRBV12-4	TRBJ1-1	TGTGCCAGCAAACCCGACAGCCTGAACACTGAAGCTTTCTTT	CASKPDSLNTEAFF
NA	TRBD1	TRBV3-1	TRBJ1-1	TGTGCCAGCAGCCACTTGACAGGGGGTAGGACTGAAGCTTTCTTT	CASSHLTGGRTEAFF
NA	NA	TRBV6-2/TRBV6-3	TRBJ2-1	TGTGCCAGCAGTTACGACCATGAGCAGTTCTTC	CASSYDHEQFF
NA	NA	TRBV6-1	TRBJ1-4	TGTGCCAGCGGGACGGCGGGTACTAATGAAAAACTGTTTTTT	CASGTAGTNEKLFF
few	NA	TRBV10-3	TRBJ1-1	TGTGCCATCAGGGGGACCGAGAACACTGAAGCTTTCTTT	CAIRGTENTEAFF
NA	NA	TRBV7-9	TRBJ2-5	TGTGCCAGCAGCCAGGGGACGGCGGATACCCAAGAGACCCAGTACTTC	CASSQGTADTQETQYF
NA	NA	TRBV7-2	TRBJ1-1	TGTGCCAGCAGCAACCTTTACACTGAAGCTTTCTTT	CASSNLYTEAFF
few	TRBD2	TRBV7-9	TRBJ2-5	TGTGCCAGCAGCCCTCTCGGGGAACTAGCGGTACAAGAGACCCAGTACTTC	CASSPLGELAVQETQYF
many	NA	TRBV7-8	TRBJ1-1	TGTGCCAGCAGCCGATACCGAATGAACACTGAAGCTTTCTTT	CASSRYRMNTEAFF
NA	TRBD1	TRBV7-9	TRBJ2-7	TGTGCCAGCAGCTGGCGGGACAGGGGTCACGAGCAGTACTTC	CASSWRDRGHEQYF
NA	NA	TRBV5-1	TRBJ1-4	TGCGCCAGCAGCCTGGACAGCCCAACAACTAATGAAAAACTGTTTTTT	CASSLDSPTTNEKLFF
NA	NA	TRBV3-1	TRBJ1-5	TGTGCCAGCAGCCAAAGCACAGGGACAAATCAGCCCCAGCATTTT	CASSQSTGTNQPQHF
many	NA	TRBV20-1	TRBJ2-1	TGCAGTGCTAGCGCAAAGAACAATGAGCAGTTCTTC	CSASAKNNEQFF
many	TRBD2	TRBV10-3	TRBJ2-5	TGTGCCATCAATGCGGGTAGCGGGAGTGGAGAGACCCAGTACTTC	CAINAGSGSGETQYF
many	TRBD2	TRBV6-1	TRBJ2-7	TGTGCCAGTGTTACTAGCGGGAGGTACGAGCAGTACTTC	CASVTSGRYEQYF
many	NA	TRBV2	TRBJ2-7	TGTGCCAGCAAACCATACCCCTCCTACGAGCAGTACTTC	CASKPYPSYEQYF
NA	NA	TRBV28	TRBJ1-2	TGTGCCCGCAGTTTCCCGGGACACTCCTCTGGCTACACCTTC	CARSFPGHSSGYTF
many	NA	TRBV27	TRBJ1-1	TGTGCCAGCAGCCCACAGACAGAGGAGGTCACTGAAGCTTTCTTT	CASSPQTEEVTEAFF
many	TRBD2	TRBV20-1	TRBJ2-1	TGCAGTGCCCCTGCCGGGACTAGCGACTACAATGAGCAGTCCTTC	CSAPAGTSDYNEQSF
many	NA	TRBV12-3/TRBV12-4	TRBJ2-3	TGTGCCAGCACCCCTCTGGGCTACCGGAAGGATTACACAGATACGCAGTATTTT	CASTPLGYRKDYTDTQYF
many	NA	TRBV28	TRBJ1-5	TGTGCCAGCAGTCCCGAGCTTGGGACAAGGACTCTCAATCAGCCCCAGCATTTT	CASSPELGTRTLNQPQHF
NA	TRBD1	TRBV5-1	TRBJ2-2	TGTGCCAGTAGTTCGGGACAGGGATTAGCCGGGGAGCTGTTTTTT	CASSSGQGLAGELFF
few	TRBD2	TRBV11-2	TRBJ2-1	TGTGCCAGCAGCTTAGAAGGGAGGGAATACAATGAGCAGTTCTTC	CASSLEGREYNEQFF
NA	TRBD2	TRBV7-2	TRBJ2-7	TGTGCCAGCAGCGGACTAGCGGGGTACGGTGAGCAGTACTTC	CASSGLAGYGEQYF
NA	TRBD1	TRBV27	TRBJ2-4	TGTGCCAGCAGTTTAAGGGGGCCCAACATTCAGTACTTC	CASSLRGPNIQYF
NA	NA	TRBV9	TRBJ1-1	TGTGCCAGCAGCGTAGGAGGAGGACACACTGAAGCTTTCTTT	CASSVGGGHTEAFF
many	TRBD2	TRBV20-1	TRBJ2-3	TGCAGTGCTAGAGACCTAGCTAGCGGGTCAGATACGCAGTATTTT	CSARDLASGSDTQYF
NA	TRBD2	TRBV7-2	TRBJ2-7	TGTGCCAGCAGCATTTTAGCGGGAGGGCTTGAGCAGTACTTC	CASSILAGGLEQYF
NA	NA	TRBV4-1	TRBJ2-7	TGCGCCAGCAGCCAAACGAGGGACCCGGCCTACGAGCAGTACTTC	CASSQTRDPAYEQYF
NA	TRBD2	TRBV20-1	TRBJ2-4	TGCAGTGCTAGAGTCGGCAGCGGGAAAGGGATTCAGTACTTC	CSARVGSGKGIQYF
many	TRBD1	TRBV20-1	TRBJ2-7	TGCAGTGCCAGGGCAAGGACAGGGAGGTACGAGCAGTACTTC	CSARARTGRYEQYF
many	NA	TRBV12-3/TRBV12-4	TRBJ2-2	TGTGCCAGCAGGAGTGGGGTGAACACCGGGGAGCTGTTTTTT	CASRSGVNTGELFF
many	TRBD1	TRBV28	TRBJ1-2	TGTGCCAGCCTGGGCTTCGACAGGGGCGGCTACACCTTC	CASLGFDRGGYTF
few	NA	TRBV15	TRBJ2-7	TGTGCCACCAAGGGGGACCTCTCCTACGAGCAGTACTTC	CATKGDLSYEQYF
many	NA	TRBV12-3/TRBV12-4	TRBJ1-1	TGTGCCAGCAGCCCCGCCGGGGGGTGGGAAGCTTTCTTT	CASSPAGGWEAFF
many	NA	TRBV27	TRBJ2-3	TGTGCCAGCAGTAGTGGGTTAACAGATACGCAGTATTTT	CASSSGLTDTQYF
many	NA	TRBV19	TRBJ2-1	TGTGCCAGTAGTATAGCGGGAGTCTACAATGAGCAGTTCTTC	CASSIAGVYNEQFF
many	TRBD2	TRBV20-1	TRBJ2-5	TGCAGTGCTATGAGTGGGGAGGGCCAGGGTCAAGAGACCCAGTACTTC	CSAMSGEGQGQETQYF
NA	NA	TRBV7-9	TRBJ1-1	TGTGCCAGCAGCTTAACTCGAACTGAAGCTTTCTTT	CASSLTRTEAFF
many	NA	TRBV6-8	TRBJ1-2	TGTGCCAGCAGTTATTCGCCGGATCGGAGGTTGGACTATGGCTACACCTTC	CASSYSPDRRLDYGYTF
NA	TRBD2	TRBV12-3/TRBV12-4	TRBJ2-3	TGTGCCAGCAATTTAGGACTAGCGGGATTCACAGATACGCAGTATTTT	CASNLGLAGFTDTQYF
NA	NA	TRBV7-3	TRBJ2-7	TGTGCCAGCAGCTTATTCCCGGCAGGGCAAAGAAGCTCCTACGAGCAGTACTTC	CASSLFPAGQRSSYEQYF
NA	TRBD1	TRBV5-1	TRBJ1-1	TGTGCCAGCAGCTTGTACCGACAGGGCAAAGACACTGAAGCTTTCTTT	CASSLYRQGKDTEAFF
NA	TRBD2	TRBV10-2	TRBJ2-1	TGCGCCAGCAGTGAGTGGGGGGCGGGGGGCAATGAGCAGTTCTTC	CASSEWGAGGNEQFF
many	TRBD1	TRBV6-1	TRBJ2-3	TGTGCCAGCAGTGAACCGGGACAGGGGTCAGATACGCAGTATTTT	CASSEPGQGSDTQYF
NA	TRBD2	TRBV3-1	TRBJ2-5	TGTGCCAGCAGCCAAGATCAACTAGCGGCCGCGTACTTC	CASSQDQLAAAYF
few	TRBD2	TRBV29-1	TRBJ2-7	TGCAGCGTTGCCCTATCTCGATTAGCGGGAGTCGAGCAGTACTTC	CSVALSRLAGVEQYF
few	NA	TRBV7-8	TRBJ1-5	TGTGCCAGCAGCTTAGGGGTCTTTCAGCCCCAGCATTTT	CASSLGVFQPQHF
few	NA	TRBV7-3	TRBJ2-2	TGTGCCAGCAGCTCCGACGGCGGCACCGGGGAGCTGTTTTTT	CASSSDGGTGELFF